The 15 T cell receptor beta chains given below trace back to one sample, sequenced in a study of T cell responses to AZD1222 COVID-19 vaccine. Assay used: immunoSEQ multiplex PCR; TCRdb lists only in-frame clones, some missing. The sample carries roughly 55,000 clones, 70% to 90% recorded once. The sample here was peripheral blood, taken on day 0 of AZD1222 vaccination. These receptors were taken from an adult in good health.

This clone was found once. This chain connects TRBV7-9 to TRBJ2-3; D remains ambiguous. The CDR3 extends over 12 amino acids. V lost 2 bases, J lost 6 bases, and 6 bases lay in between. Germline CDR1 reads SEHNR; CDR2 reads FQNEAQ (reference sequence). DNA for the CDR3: TGTGCCAGCAGCTTAAGTTCGGATACGCAGTATTTT. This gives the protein CASSLSSDTQYF. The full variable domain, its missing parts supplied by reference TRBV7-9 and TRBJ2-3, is DTGVSQNPRHKITKRGQNVTFRCDPISEHNRLYWYRQTLGQGPEFLTYFQNEAQLEKSRLLSDRFSAERPKGSFSTLEIQRTEQGDSAMYLCASSLSSDTQYFGPGTRLTVL.

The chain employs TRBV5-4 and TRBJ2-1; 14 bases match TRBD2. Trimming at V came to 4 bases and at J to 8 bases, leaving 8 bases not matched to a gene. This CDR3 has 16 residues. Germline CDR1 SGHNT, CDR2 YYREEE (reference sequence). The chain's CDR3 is CASSARLAGGTDEQFF. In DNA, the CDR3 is TGTGCCAGCAGCGCAAGACTAGCGGGAGGGACGGATGAGCAGTTCTTC.

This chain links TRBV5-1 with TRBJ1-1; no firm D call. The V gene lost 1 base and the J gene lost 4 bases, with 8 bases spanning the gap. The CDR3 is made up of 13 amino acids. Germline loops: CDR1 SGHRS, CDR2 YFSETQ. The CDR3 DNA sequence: TGCGCCAGCAGCTTGCTGGGTGGCACTGAAGCTTTCTTT. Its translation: CASSLLGGTEAFF.

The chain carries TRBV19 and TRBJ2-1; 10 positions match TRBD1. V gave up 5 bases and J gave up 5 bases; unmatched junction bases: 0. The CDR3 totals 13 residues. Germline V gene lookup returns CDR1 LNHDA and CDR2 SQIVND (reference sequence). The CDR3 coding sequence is TGTGCCAGTAGTGGACAGGGGGACAATGAGCAGTTCTTC. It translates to CASSGQGDNEQFF.

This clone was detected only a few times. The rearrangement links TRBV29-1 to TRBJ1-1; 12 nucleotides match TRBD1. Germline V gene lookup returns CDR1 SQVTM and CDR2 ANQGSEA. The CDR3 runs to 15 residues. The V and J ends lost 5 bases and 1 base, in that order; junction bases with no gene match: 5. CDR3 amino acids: CSVRDRGPGNTEAFF. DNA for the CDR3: TGCAGCGTTCGGGACAGGGGGCCGGGGAACACTGAAGCTTTCTTT.

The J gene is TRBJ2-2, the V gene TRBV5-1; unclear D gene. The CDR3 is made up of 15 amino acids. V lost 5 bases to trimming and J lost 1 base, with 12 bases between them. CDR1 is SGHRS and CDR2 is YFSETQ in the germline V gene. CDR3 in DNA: TGCGCCAGCAGTCACGGCATTGTGAACACCGGGGAGCTGTTTTTT. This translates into CASSHGIVNTGELFF. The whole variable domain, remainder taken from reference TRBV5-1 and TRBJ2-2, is KAGVTQTPRYLIKTRGQQVTLSCSPISGHRSVSWYQQTPGQGLQFLFEYFSETQRNKGNFPGRFSGRQFSNSRSEMNVSTLELGDSALYLCASSHGIVNTGELFFGEGSRLTVL.

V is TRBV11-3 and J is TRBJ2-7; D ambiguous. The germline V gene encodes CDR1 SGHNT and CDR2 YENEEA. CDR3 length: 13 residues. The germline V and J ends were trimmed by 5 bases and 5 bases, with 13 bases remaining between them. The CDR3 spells CASSQEGQDEQYF. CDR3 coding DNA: TGTGCCAGCAGCCAAGAAGGGCAGGACGAGCAGTACTTC.

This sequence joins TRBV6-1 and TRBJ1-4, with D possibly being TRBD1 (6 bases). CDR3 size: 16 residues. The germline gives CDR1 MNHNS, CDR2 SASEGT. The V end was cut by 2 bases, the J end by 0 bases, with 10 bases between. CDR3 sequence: CASSEPGAATNEKLFF. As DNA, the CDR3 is TGTGCCAGCAGTGAACCGGGGGCGGCAACTAATGAAAAACTGTTTTTT.

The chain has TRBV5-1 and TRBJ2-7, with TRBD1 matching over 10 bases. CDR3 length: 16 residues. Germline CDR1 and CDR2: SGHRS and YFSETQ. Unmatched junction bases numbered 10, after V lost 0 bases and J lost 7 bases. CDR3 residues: CASSLDFPGQGREQYF. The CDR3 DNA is TGCGCCAGCAGCTTGGACTTTCCGGGACAGGGGAGGGAGCAGTACTTC.

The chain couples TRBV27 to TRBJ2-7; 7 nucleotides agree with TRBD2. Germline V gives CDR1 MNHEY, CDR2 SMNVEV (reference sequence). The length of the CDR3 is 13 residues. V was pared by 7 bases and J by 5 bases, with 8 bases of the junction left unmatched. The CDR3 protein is CASKRTAGDEQYF. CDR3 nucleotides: TGTGCCAGCAAAAGGACGGCGGGAGACGAGCAGTACTTC.

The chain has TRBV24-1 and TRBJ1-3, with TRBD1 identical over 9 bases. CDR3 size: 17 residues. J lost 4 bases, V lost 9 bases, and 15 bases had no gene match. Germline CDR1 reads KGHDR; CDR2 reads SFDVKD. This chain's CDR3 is CATRGGLTGGAGNTIYF. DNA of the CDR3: TGTGCCACCCGGGGGGGCCTAACAGGGGGCGCCGGAAACACCATATATTTT.

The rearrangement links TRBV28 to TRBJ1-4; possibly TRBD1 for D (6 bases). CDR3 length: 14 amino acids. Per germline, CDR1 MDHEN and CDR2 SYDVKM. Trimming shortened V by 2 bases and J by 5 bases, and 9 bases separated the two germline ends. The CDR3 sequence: CASSLPQGNEKLFF. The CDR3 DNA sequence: TGTGCCAGCAGTTTACCCCAGGGGAATGAAAAACTGTTTTTT.

The CDR3 coding sequence is TGTGCCAGCAGCCAAGATCGACAGAATAACTATGGCTACACCTTC. Amino acid sequence: CASSQDRQNNYGYTF. The gene calls are TRBV4-2 and TRBJ1-2; D is possibly TRBD1 (5 bases). This CDR3 has 15 residues. V dropped 0 bases and J dropped 1 base, with 9 bases sitting between them. The germline V gene encodes CDR1 LGHNA and CDR2 YNFKEQ.

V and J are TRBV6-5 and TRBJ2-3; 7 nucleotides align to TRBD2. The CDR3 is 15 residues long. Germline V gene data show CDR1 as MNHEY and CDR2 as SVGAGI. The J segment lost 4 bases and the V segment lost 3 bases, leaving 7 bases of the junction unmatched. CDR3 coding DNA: TGTGCCAGCAGTTATTTTGCTAGCGGATCAGATACGCAGTATTTT. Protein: CASSYFASGSDTQYF.

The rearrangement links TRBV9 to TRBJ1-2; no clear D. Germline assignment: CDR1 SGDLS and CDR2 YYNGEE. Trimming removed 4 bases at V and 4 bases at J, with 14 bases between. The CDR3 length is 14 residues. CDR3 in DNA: TGTGCCAGCAGCCCCACCGAGGGTGCCTATGGCTACACCTTC. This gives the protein CASSPTEGAYGYTF. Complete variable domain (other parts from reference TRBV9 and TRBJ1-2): DSGVTQTPKHLITATGQRVTLRCSPRSGDLSVYWYQQSLDQGLQFLIQYYNGEERAKGNILERFSAQQFPDLHSELNLSSLELGDSALYFCASSPTEGAYGYTFGSGTRLTVV.